Below are 9 T cell receptor beta chains sequenced from a single sample in a study of T cells in Graves' hyperthyroidism and ophthalmopathy. Regions amplified from RNA transcripts were the TCR beta CDR3 regions. Carried out on the TCR CDR3, a first-round RT-PCR used the HTBI primer set. From the multiplex PCR reads, TCRdb called clonotypes with MiXCR, one entry per CDR3 protein. The profile covers about 290,000 distinct CDR3 sequences, with approximately 17% appearing a single time and less than 70% taken by the ten largest. Sequences were obtained from blood. These receptors originate from a woman aged 55 to 70 with Graves' ophthalmopathy.

This clonotype was counted at least ten times. The genes are TRBV7-3 and TRBJ1-1, with a weak D call TRBD1 (6 bases). The CDR3 sequence is 14 residues long. The V and J ends lost 5 bases and 1 base respectively, with 11 bases between them. Germline CDR1 and CDR2: SGHTA and FQGTGA. Here the CDR3 DNA reads TGTGCCAGCAGCAGGACAGAAGAGAACACTGAAGCTTTCTTT. Translating gives CASSRTEENTEAFF.

This clonotype was picked up many times. J is TRBJ2-7 and V is TRBV3-1, with TRBD1 identical over 7 bases. Trimming cost V 1 base and J 0 bases; bases outside gene matches: 3. Germline-derived CDR1 and CDR2 are LGHDT and YNNKEL (reference sequence). This CDR3 has 15 residues. The CDR3 DNA follows: TGTGCCAGCAGCCAAGCGACAGGGATCTCCTACGAGCAGTACTTC. Translated: CASSQATGISYEQYF.

In this sample, this clonotype turned up many times. This chain uses TRBV7-2 with TRBJ1-2; D call uncertain. CDR3 size: 15 residues. V shed 4 bases and J shed 0 bases, with 12 bases lying between them. Germline values: CDR1 SGHTA, CDR2 FQGNSA. CDR3 region: CASSYGSGTNYGYTF. The CDR3 nucleotides read TGTGCCAGCAGCTACGGCTCCGGAACTAACTATGGCTACACCTTC.

At least ten counts were recorded for this clonotype. The V call is TRBV12-3 or TRBV12-4, the J call TRBJ1-5; D is undetermined. This CDR3 contains 14 residues. Trimming removed 6 bases at V and 4 bases at J, with 13 bases between. CDR3 loop: CASRGESGNQPQHF. The CDR3 DNA reads as TGTGCCAGCAGGGGTGAATCGGGTAATCAGCCCCAGCATTTT.

Comments on this clonotype: One end of the junction is discordant with germline, which a read error may explain. The gene calls are TRBV4-2 and TRBJ2-5; no firm D call. The CDR3 extends over 13 amino acids. Germline V CDR1 and CDR2: LGHNA, YNFKEQ. CDR3 nucleotides: TGTGCCAGCAGACTCGTCCCCCAAGAGGCCCAGTACTTC. It encodes CASRLVPQEAQYF.

This clonotype occurred a few times. The CDR3, as DNA: TGTGCCAGCAGTTACTCCGGCCAGGGGATTTGGAGCAATCAGCCCCAGCATTTT. This translates into CASSYSGQGIWSNQPQHF. This chain joins TRBV6-2 or TRBV6-3 and TRBJ1-5, with a weak D call TRBD1 (6 bases). This CDR3 spans 18 amino acids. Trimming took off 0 bases at V and 1 base at J, with 16 bases between the two ends. Per the germline V gene, CDR1 is MNHEY and CDR2 is SVGEGT.

The chain has TRBV4-3 and TRBJ1-6; D may be TRBD1 (6 bases). Trimming removed 0 bases at V and 7 bases at J, with 10 bases between. In germline, CDR1 is LGHNA, CDR2 YSLEER. The CDR3 totals 15 residues. The CDR3 loop reads CASSQELRGNSPLHF. As DNA, the CDR3 is TGCGCCAGCAGCCAAGAGCTCAGGGGAAATTCACCCCTCCACTTT.

Many counts were recorded for this clonotype. The rearrangement joins TRBV5-1 to TRBJ1-4; 7 bases map to TRBD1. CDR3 length equals 15 residues. The ends lost 7 bases at V and 5 bases at J; junction bases unmatched: 11. Germline-derived CDR1 and CDR2 are SGHRS and YFSETQ. The DNA for the CDR3 is TGCGCCAGCTGCCGAACCGGGACAGCGAATGAAAAACTGTTTTTT. Its protein is CASCRTGTANEKLFF.

This clonotype has at least ten counts. The gene calls are TRBV28 and TRBJ2-2; D remains ambiguous. CDR3 size: 16 residues. Trimming shortened V by 2 bases and J by 0 bases, and 10 bases separated the two germline ends. Germline lookup yields CDR1 MDHEN and CDR2 SYDVKM. Written as DNA, the CDR3 is TGTGCCAGCAGTTTACATCCCGTTTCGAACACCGGGGAGCTGTTTTTT. It translates to CASSLHPVSNTGELFF.